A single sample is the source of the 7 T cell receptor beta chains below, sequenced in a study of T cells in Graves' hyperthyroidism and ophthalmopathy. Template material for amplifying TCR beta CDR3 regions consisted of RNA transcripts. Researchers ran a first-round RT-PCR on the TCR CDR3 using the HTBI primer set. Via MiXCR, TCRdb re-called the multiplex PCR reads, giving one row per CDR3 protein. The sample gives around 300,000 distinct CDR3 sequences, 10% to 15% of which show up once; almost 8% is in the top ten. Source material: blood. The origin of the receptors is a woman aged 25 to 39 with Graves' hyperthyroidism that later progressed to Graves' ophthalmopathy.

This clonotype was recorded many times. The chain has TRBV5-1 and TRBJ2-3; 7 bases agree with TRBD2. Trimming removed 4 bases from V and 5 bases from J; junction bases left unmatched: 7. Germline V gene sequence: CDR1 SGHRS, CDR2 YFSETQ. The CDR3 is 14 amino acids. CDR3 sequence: CASSMTSLGDTQYF. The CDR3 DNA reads TGCGCCAGCAGCATGACTAGCTTGGGAGATACGCAGTATTTT.

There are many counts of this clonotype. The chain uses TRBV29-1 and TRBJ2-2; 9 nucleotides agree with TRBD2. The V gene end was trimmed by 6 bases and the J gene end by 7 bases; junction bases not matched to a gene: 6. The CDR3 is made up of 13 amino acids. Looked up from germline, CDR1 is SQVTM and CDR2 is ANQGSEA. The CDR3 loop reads CSVGASGNGELFF. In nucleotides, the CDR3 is TGCAGCGTGGGGGCTAGCGGGAACGGGGAGCTGTTTTTT.

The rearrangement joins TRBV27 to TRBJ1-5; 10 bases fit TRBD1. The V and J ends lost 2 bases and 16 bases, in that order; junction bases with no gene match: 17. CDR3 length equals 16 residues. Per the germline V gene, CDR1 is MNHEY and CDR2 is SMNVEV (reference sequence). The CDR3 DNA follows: TGTGCCAGCAGTTTAACCGCGACAGGGGGCCTTCTAGCAAGTCATTTT. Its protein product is CASSLTATGGLLASHF.

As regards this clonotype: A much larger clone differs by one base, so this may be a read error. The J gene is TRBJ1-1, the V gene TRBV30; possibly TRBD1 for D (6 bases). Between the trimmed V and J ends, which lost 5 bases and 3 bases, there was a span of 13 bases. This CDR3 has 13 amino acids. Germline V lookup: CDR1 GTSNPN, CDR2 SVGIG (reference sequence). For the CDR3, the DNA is TGTGCCTGGGCCAGACAGGTTTACACTGAAGCTTTCTTT. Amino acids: CAWARQVYTEAFF.

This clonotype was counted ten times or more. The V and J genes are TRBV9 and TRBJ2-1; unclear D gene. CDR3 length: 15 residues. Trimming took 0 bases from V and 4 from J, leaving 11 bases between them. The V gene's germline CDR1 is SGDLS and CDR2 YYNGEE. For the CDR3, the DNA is TGTGCCAGCAGCGTAGGGGGTCAGCCTTACAATGAGCAGTTCTTC. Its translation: CASSVGGQPYNEQFF.

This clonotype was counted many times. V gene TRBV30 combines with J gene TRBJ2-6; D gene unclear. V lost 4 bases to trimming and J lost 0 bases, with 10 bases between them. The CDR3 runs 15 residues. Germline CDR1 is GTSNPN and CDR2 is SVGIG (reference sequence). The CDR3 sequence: CAWNFYVSGANVLTF. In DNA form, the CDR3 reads TGTGCCTGGAACTTTTACGTCTCTGGGGCCAACGTCCTGACTTTC.

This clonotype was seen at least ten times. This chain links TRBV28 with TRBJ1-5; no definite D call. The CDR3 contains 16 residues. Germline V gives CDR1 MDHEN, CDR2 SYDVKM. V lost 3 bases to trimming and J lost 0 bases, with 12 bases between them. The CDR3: CASSFVADSSNQPQHF. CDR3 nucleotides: TGTGCCAGCAGTTTTGTGGCAGACTCTAGCAATCAGCCCCAGCATTTT.